Presented here are 10 T cell receptor beta chains from one specimen sequenced in a study of cytomegalovirus exposure and HLA in healthy donors. 60 Vbeta and 13 Jbeta primers were used in PCR. Libraries were prepared by immunoSEQ multiplex PCR; TCRdb keeps only in-frame clonotypes and omits some of them. The sample holds around 130,000 clones, 80% seen once. The sample comprised PBMCs. These receptors all come from a woman in her forties in good health and CMV-seronegative.

The chain combines TRBV2 with TRBJ1-1; 7 nucleotides align to TRBD1. J gave up 7 bases and V 6 bases, and 8 bases lay outside the gene matches. CDR1 is SNHLY, CDR2 FYNNEI, per germline. This CDR3 has 13 amino acids. CDR3 DNA sequence: TGTGCCAGCAGGCGAACAGGGGAGGATGAAGCTTTCTTT. This translates into CASRRTGEDEAFF. Drawing the rest from reference TRBV2 and TRBJ1-1, the complete variable domain is EPEVTQTPSHQVTQMGQEVILRCVPISNHLYFYWYRQILGQKVEFLVSFYNNEISEKSEIFDDQFSVERPDGSNFTLKIRSTKLEDSAMYFCASRRTGEDEAFFGQGTRLTVV.

V is TRBV7-9 and J is TRBJ2-2; D possibly corresponds to TRBD1 (5 bases). Trimming stripped 1 base from V and 7 bases from J, with 16 bases between. The germline V gene encodes CDR1 SEHNR and CDR2 FQNEAQ (reference sequence). The CDR3 covers 16 residues. The CDR3 loop is CASSLGRTTRRGELFF. Here the CDR3 DNA reads TGTGCCAGCAGCTTAGGGCGGACAACACGACGCGGGGAGCTGTTTTTT. The variable domain in full, completed from reference TRBV7-9 and TRBJ2-2, reads DTGVSQNPRHKITKRGQNVTFRCDPISEHNRLYWYRQTLGQGPEFLTYFQNEAQLEKSRLLSDRFSAERPKGSFSTLEIQRTEQGDSAMYLCASSLGRTTRRGELFFGEGSRLTVL.

CDR3 DNA: TGTGCCAGCAGTTTTATTGGGACAGGGGGATACGAGCAGTACTTC. Translating gives CASSFIGTGGYEQYF. The chain uses TRBV27 and TRBJ2-7; TRBD1 agrees at 11 bases. Germline assignment: CDR1 MNHEY and CDR2 SMNVEV (reference sequence). V gave up 3 bases and J gave up 4 bases; unmatched junction bases: 5. This CDR3 has 15 amino acids.

The chain has TRBV7-2 and TRBJ1-2; D is possibly TRBD1 (6 bases). This CDR3 comprises 15 residues. CDR1 is SGHTA and CDR2 is FQGNSA in the germline V gene. The V gene lost 2 bases and the J gene lost 2 bases, with 12 bases spanning the gap. CDR3 coding DNA: TGTGCCAGCAGCTTAAACGGCAGGGGAAACTATGGCTACACCTTC. Translation gives CASSLNGRGNYGYTF.

This chain connects TRBV7-2 to TRBJ2-1; D gene uncertain. The CDR3 runs to 13 residues. Between the trimmed V and J ends, which lost 5 bases and 0 bases, there was a span of 5 bases. Germline V gives CDR1 SGHTA, CDR2 FQGNSA. CDR3 sequence reads: CASSPHSYNEQFF. Here the CDR3 DNA reads TGTGCCAGCAGCCCACACTCCTACAATGAGCAGTTCTTC.

V usage is TRBV5-4 and J usage is TRBJ1-5, with D hard to call. Germline CDR1 and CDR2: SGHNT and YYREEE (reference sequence). The CDR3 has 13 residues. V dropped 1 base and J dropped 5 bases, with 7 bases sitting between them. The CDR3 is CASSLNTDQPQHF. The CDR3 region has the DNA TGTGCCAGCAGCTTGAACACCGATCAGCCCCAGCATTTT.

The rearrangement links TRBV7-9 to TRBJ2-7; a possible D gene is TRBD2 (6 bases). The V and J ends lost 1 base and 2 bases respectively, with 12 bases between them. CDR3 length equals 15 residues. The germline gives CDR1 SEHNR, CDR2 FQNEAQ (reference sequence). CDR3 nucleotide sequence: TGTGCCAGCAGCTTAGTACTCGGAGGGGCCTACGAGCAGTACTTC. The encoded protein is CASSLVLGGAYEQYF.

The J gene is TRBJ2-1, the V gene TRBV11-3; 9 nucleotides align to TRBD2. From germline, CDR1 is SGHNT and CDR2 YENEEA. V trimming: 5 bases; J trimming: 9 bases; junction bases outside the gene matches: 8. This CDR3 contains 14 residues. The CDR3 loop is CASSPRGGGPEQFF. As DNA, the CDR3 is TGTGCCAGCAGCCCACGCGGGGGGGGCCCTGAGCAGTTCTTC. The full variable domain, rest sourced from reference TRBV11-3 and TRBJ2-1, is EAGVVQSPRYKIIEKKQPVAFWCNPISGHNTLYWYLQNLGQGPELLIRYENEEAVDDSQLPKDRFSAERLKGVDSTLKIQPAELGDSAVYLCASSPRGGGPEQFFGPGTRLTVL.

The CDR3 bases are TGCGCCAGCAGCCCGGACAGGGGGCTCGACCCCCAGCATTTT. This encodes CASSPDRGLDPQHF. The rearrangement uses TRBV4-1 and TRBJ1-5, with 11 bases that match TRBD1. Germline assignment: CDR1 MGHRA and CDR2 YSYEKL. The CDR3 has 14 residues. The trim removed 4 bases at V and 10 bases at J, leaving 6 bases unmatched.

The chain couples TRBV28 to TRBJ2-7, with 8 bases lining up with TRBD1. V gave up 7 bases and J gave up 3 bases; unmatched junction bases: 5. CDR3 length equals 13 residues. The germline gives CDR1 MDHEN, CDR2 SYDVKM. For the CDR3, the DNA is TGTGCCAGCACTACAGGGGGTGGCTACGAGCAGTACTTC. Its protein is CASTTGGGYEQYF.